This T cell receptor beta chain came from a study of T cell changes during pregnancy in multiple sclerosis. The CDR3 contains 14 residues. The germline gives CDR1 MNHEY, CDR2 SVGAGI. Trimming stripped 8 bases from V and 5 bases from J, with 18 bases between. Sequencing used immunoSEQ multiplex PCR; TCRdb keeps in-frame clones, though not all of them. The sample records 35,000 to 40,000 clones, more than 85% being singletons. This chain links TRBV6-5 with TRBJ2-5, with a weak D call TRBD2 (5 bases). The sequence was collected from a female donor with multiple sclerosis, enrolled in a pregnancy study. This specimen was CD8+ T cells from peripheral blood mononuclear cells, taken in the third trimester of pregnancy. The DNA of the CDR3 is TGTGCCAGCCCTACGCACAAGGAGGCGGAGACCCAGTACTTC. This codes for CASPTHKEAETQYF.